One sample yielded the 8 T cell receptor beta chains listed below, sequenced in a study of CD8 T cells in ankylosing spondylitis. TCRdb ran MiXCR on the 5' RACE reads and lists one entry per CDR3 protein. The sample yields 380,000 or so distinct CDR3 sequences, 20% seen once. Material: blood, either unsorted or a sorted T cell fraction (not recorded which). The receptors shown here come from a male donor with ankylosing spondylitis or in good health (not recorded which).

The rearrangement uses TRBV5-1 and TRBJ2-1; 9 nucleotides line up with TRBD2. The CDR3 length is 13 residues. With 5 bases clipped from V and 9 bases from J, the junction kept 6 bases outside the gene matches. Germline V gives CDR1 SGHRS, CDR2 YFSETQ. The CDR3 loop reads CASRSRGGLEQFF. The CDR3 coding sequence is TGCGCCAGCAGGTCGCGGGGGGGCCTTGAGCAGTTCTTC.

The chain combines TRBV20-1 with TRBJ1-1; possible D gene TRBD1, 5 bases. V lost 6 bases, J lost 4 bases, and 12 bases lay in between. CDR1 DFQATT and CDR2 SNEGSKA come from the germline V gene (reference sequence). This CDR3 is built from 12 residues. The CDR3 DNA sequence: TGCAGTGCCTGGGCAGGGACCACTGAAGCTTTCTTT. Its protein product is CSAWAGTTEAFF.

V and J are TRBV11-2 and TRBJ2-1; D is perhaps TRBD1 (6 bases). V dropped 7 bases and J dropped 8 bases, with 15 bases sitting between them. The CDR3 is made up of 13 amino acids. Germline V lookup: CDR1 SGHAT, CDR2 FQNNGV. The CDR3 is CASNLEGVDEQFF. CDR3 DNA sequence: TGTGCCAGCAATTTAGAGGGGGTAGATGAGCAGTTCTTC.

This clonotype was counted only a few times. The rearrangement joins TRBV6-5 to TRBJ2-3; D ambiguous. V lost 2 bases and J 1 base, leaving 13 bases between the germline ends. Looked up from germline, CDR1 is MNHEY and CDR2 is SVGAGI. The CDR3 consists of 16 residues. The CDR3 sequence is CASSYLPPGGTDTQYF. In DNA form, the CDR3 reads TGTGCCAGCAGTTACCTCCCCCCGGGTGGCACAGATACGCAGTATTTT.

This clonotype was seen only a few times. The CDR3 reads CSVVVNSYEQYF. The CDR3 DNA is TGCAGCGTAGTAGTGAACTCCTACGAGCAGTACTTC. This sequence joins TRBV29-1 and TRBJ2-7; no reliable D call. Between the trimmed V and J ends, which lost 6 bases and 0 bases, there was a span of 9 bases. The CDR3 is 12 residues long. CDR1 and CDR2 from the germline V gene are SQVTM and ANQGSEA.

The rearrangement joins TRBV4-2 to TRBJ2-3; 13 bases agree with TRBD2. The CDR3 has 18 residues. V dropped 1 base and J dropped 5; count of bases not matched to a gene: 9. Germline CDR1 reads LGHNA; CDR2 reads YNFKEQ. CDR3 DNA sequence: TGTGCCAGCAGCCAAGTAGGACTAGCGGGGGCGCGCGGAGATACGCAGTATTTT. It is translated as CASSQVGLAGARGDTQYF.

This rearrangement joins TRBV30 to TRBJ2-7; D gene ambiguous. Germline loops: CDR1 GTSNPN, CDR2 SVGIG (reference sequence). V was clipped by 3 bases and J by 5 bases, with 11 bases between them. The CDR3 is made up of 12 amino acids. The CDR3 coding sequence is TGTGCCTGGAGCTTCTCCCGGGACGAGCAGTACTTC. This sequence encodes CAWSFSRDEQYF.

This clonotype has only a few counts. The rearrangement uses TRBV5-5 and TRBJ2-5, with TRBD2 matching over 8 bases. CDR1 and CDR2 (germline): SGHKS, YYEKEE (reference sequence). This CDR3 has 16 amino acids. V trimming: 3 bases; J trimming: 1 base; junction bases outside the gene matches: 8. CDR3 sequence reads: CASSSLAGIRQETQYF. CDR3 coding DNA: TGTGCCAGCAGCTCCTTAGCGGGGATCCGCCAAGAGACCCAGTACTTC. The complete variable domain, with remaining parts taken from reference TRBV5-5 and TRBJ2-5, reads DAGVTQSPTHLIKTRGQQVTLRCSPISGHKSVSWYQQVLGQGPQFIFQYYEKEERGRGNFPDRFSARQFPNYSSELNVNALLLGDSALYLCASSSLAGIRQETQYFGPGTRLLVL.